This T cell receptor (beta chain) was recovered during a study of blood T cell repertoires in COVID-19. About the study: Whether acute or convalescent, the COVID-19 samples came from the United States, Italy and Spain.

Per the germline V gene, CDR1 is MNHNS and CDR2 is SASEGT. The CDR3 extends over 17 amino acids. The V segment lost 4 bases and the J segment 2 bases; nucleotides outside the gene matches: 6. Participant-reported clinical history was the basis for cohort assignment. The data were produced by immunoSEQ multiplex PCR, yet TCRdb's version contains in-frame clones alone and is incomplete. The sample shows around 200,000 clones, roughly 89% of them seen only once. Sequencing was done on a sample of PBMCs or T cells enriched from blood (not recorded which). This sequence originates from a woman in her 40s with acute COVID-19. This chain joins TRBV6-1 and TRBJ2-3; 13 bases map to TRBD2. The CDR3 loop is CASSAGLAGSSTDTQYF. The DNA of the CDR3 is TGTGCCAGCAGTGCGGGACTAGCGGGAAGTTCCACAGATACGCAGTATTTT.